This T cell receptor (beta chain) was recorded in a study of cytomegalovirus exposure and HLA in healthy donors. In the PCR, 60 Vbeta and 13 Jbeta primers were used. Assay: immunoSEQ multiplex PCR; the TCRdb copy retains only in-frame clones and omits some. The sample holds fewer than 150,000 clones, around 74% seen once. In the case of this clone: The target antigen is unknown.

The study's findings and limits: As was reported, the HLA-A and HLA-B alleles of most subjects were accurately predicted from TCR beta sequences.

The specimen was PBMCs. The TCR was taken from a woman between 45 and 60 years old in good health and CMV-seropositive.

The CDR3 loop reads CASSQAQRGGGAKNIQYF. In DNA form, the CDR3 reads TGTGCCAGCAGCCAAGCCCAGCGGGGGGGCGGTGCCAAAAACATTCAGTACTTC. V and J are TRBV4-2 and TRBJ2-4; 10 bases fit TRBD2. The CDR3 is 18 residues long. Germline values: CDR1 LGHNA, CDR2 YNFKEQ. V lost 1 base to trimming and J lost 1 base; unmatched junction nucleotides: 7.